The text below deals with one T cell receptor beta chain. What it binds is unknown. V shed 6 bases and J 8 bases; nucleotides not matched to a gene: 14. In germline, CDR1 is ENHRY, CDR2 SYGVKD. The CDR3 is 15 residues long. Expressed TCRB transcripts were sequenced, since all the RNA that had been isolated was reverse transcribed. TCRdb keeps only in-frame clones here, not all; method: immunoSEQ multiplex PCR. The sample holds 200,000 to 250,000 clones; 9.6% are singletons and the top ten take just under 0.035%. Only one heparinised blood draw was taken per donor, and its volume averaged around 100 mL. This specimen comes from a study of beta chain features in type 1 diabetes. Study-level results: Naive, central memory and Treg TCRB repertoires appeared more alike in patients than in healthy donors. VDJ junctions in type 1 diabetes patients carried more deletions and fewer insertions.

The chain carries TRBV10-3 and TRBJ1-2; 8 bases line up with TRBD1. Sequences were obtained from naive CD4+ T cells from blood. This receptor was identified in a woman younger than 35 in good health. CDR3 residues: CAIRENRGGPDGYTF. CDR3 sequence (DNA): TGTGCCATCAGGGAAAACAGGGGGGGACCTGACGGCTACACCTTC.